The sequence of this T cell receptor beta chain was determined in a study of T cells in Graves' hyperthyroidism and ophthalmopathy. Study details: The initial diagnosis was the point when peripheral blood was collected, ahead of any treatment.

Exclusion criteria comprised uncontrolled infection, other autoimmune disease, pregnancy or lactation. PBMCs stemmed from about 9.7 ml fresh peripheral blood. Whole-study results and caveats: Also found in blood were most expanded thyroid clonotypes above 0.001.

This clonotype was recorded a few times. Its antigen is unidentified. The CDR3 spans 16 residues. Germline values: CDR1 MNHEY, CDR2 SVGEGT. V lost 0 bases, J lost 2 bases, and 14 bases lay in between. Amplified TCR beta CDR3 regions derived from RNA transcripts. With the HTBI primer set, the TCR CDR3 went through a first round of RT-PCR. TCRdb itself ran the multiplex PCR reads through MiXCR, one entry per CDR3 protein. The data contain about 460,000 distinct CDR3 sequences, around a fifth of them singletons. The sample taken for sequencing was blood. The receptor's source is a woman in her 70s with Graves' ophthalmopathy. The chain combines TRBV6-2 or TRBV6-3 with TRBJ2-7; D possibly corresponds to TRBD1 (6 bases). CDR3: CASSYSRGNGPYEQYF. The CDR3 coding sequence is TGTGCCAGCAGTTACTCGAGGGGGAATGGACCCTACGAGCAGTACTTC.